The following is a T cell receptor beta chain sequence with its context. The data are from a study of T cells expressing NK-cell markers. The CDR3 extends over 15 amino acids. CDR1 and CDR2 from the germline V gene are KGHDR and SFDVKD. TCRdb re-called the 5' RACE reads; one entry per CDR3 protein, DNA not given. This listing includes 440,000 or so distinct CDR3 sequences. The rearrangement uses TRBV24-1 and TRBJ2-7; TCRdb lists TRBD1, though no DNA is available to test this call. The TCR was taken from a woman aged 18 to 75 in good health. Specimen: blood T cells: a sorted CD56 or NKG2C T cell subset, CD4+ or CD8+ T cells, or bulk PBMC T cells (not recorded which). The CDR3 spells CATSDLRDSSYEQYF.